This T cell receptor beta chain was documented in a study of T cell responses to AZD1222 COVID-19 vaccine. Study-level points and caveats: Regions left unmutated in variants are reportedly the target of nearly half of spike-specific TCRs. Donors in the cohort were predominantly white British and more often female, and clonal diversity was possibly underestimated. Baseline serology detected seropositivity in only a handful of AZD1222 recipients. The peak T cell response came first, and repertoires were sampled only after it.

As regards this clone: What it binds is unknown.

Sequencing was performed with immunoSEQ multiplex PCR; in TCRdb, only in-frame clones are kept and a portion is missing. Among about 72,000 clones listed, over 75% were seen once. The clonotype comes from an adult in good health. Source: peripheral blood, taken on day 0 of AZD1222 vaccination.

This chain's CDR3 is CASSQVRGSEKLFF. For the CDR3, the DNA is TGTGCCAGCAGCCAGGTCAGGGGGAGTGAAAAACTGTTTTTT. This chain links TRBV14 with TRBJ1-4; 7 nucleotides align to TRBD1. Germline V gene data show CDR1 as SGHDN and CDR2 as FVKESK. This CDR3 spans 14 amino acids. V lost 3 bases to trimming and J lost 7 bases; unmatched junction nucleotides: 5.